The present T cell receptor (beta chain) was sequenced within a study of shared T cell receptors in the human thymus. Libraries were prepared by immunoSEQ multiplex PCR; TCRdb keeps only in-frame clonotypes and omits some of them. Of some 640,000 clones listed, around 87% are singletons. CDR1 and CDR2 from the germline V gene are SEHNR and FQNEAQ (reference sequence). J lost 1 base, V lost 11 bases, and 6 bases had no gene match. CDR3 length: 13 amino acids. These same records also appear under a second study, on human thymus T cells. As reported in that work: Finnish infants who were healthy and having corrective surgery for congenital heart defects made up the donors. During corrective heart surgery, resections were taken, and the thymus tissue came from them. Unrelated individuals reportedly shared highly overlapping thymic TCR repertoires.

The chain joins TRBV7-9 to TRBJ2-7; 9 nucleotides line up with TRBD2. The source material was thymocytes. This receptor was taken from a boy under three years old with a congenital heart defect. CDR3 coding DNA: TGTGCCTCCGGGACTAGCATGTCCTACGAGCAGTACTTC. Residues: CASGTSMSYEQYF.